The 23 T cell receptor beta chains below were found in one sample sequenced in a study of beta chain features in type 1 diabetes. Of the isolated RNA, all was reverse transcribed, and so the sequenced material was expressed TCRB transcripts. Profiling relied on immunoSEQ multiplex PCR, and the TCRdb table lists in-frame clones only, not all of them. The table includes about 320,000 clones, 12% to 15% detected once. Sequencing used central memory CD4+ T cells from blood. These receptors all come from a man aged 30 to 39 in good health.

This clone has a handful of counts. CDR3 residues: CASSSGGGGNEQFF. CDR3 in DNA: TGCGCCAGCAGCTCAGGAGGCGGCGGGAATGAGCAGTTCTTC. This chain links TRBV5-1 with TRBJ2-1; a possible D gene is TRBD2 (5 bases). Germline CDR1 SGHRS, CDR2 YFSETQ. The CDR3 has 14 amino acids. V gave up 3 bases and J gave up 7 bases, with 14 bases separating them.

The chain is built from TRBV19 and TRBJ2-5; TRBD2 matches 13 bases. There are 18 residues in the CDR3. Germline trimming cut 5 bases from V and 5 bases from J; bases unmatched to any gene: 14. CDR1 and CDR2 from the germline V gene are LNHDA and SQIVND (reference sequence). CDR3 nucleotides: TGTGCCAGTAGTCCGGGACTAGCGGGGCTAGCAGTGTGGGAGACCCAGTACTTC. It specifies CASSPGLAGLAVWETQYF.

There are a few counts of this clone. The chain couples TRBV10-3 to TRBJ1-1; 7 bases are shared with TRBD1. The germline V gene encodes CDR1 ENHRY and CDR2 SYGVKD. Trimming at V came to 4 bases and at J to 5 bases, leaving 7 bases not matched to a gene. The CDR3 runs to 14 residues. The CDR3 nucleotides read TGTGCCATCAGTGTAAAGGGGGCAATGACTGAAGCTTTCTTT. This codes for CAISVKGAMTEAFF.

The rearrangement uses TRBV4-1 and TRBJ1-2; D not certain. The CDR3 extends over 16 amino acids. CDR1 and CDR2 (germline): MGHRA, YSYEKL. The V end was cut by 1 base, the J end by 0 bases, with 12 bases between. CDR3 bases: TGCGCCAGCAGCCAAGGGGCAGCCCGAGCTAACTATGGCTACACCTTC. It translates to CASSQGAARANYGYTF.

At least ten counts were recorded for this clone. The chain links TRBV7-2 to TRBJ2-3; a weak D match, TRBD1 (6 bases). This CDR3 has 17 residues. V lost 1 base, J lost 1 base, and 15 bases lay in between. CDR1 is SGHTA and CDR2 is FQGNSA in the germline V gene. The CDR3: CASSLVGRGQRTDTQYF. Here the CDR3 DNA reads TGTGCCAGCAGCTTAGTCGGTCGGGGACAACGCACAGATACGCAGTATTTT.

This clone showed up just a few times. This chain links TRBV7-9 with TRBJ2-1; 10 bases are shared with TRBD2. Germline V gene sequence: CDR1 SEHNR, CDR2 FQNEAQ (reference sequence). V trimming: 1 base; J trimming: 7 bases; junction bases outside the gene matches: 4. The CDR3 runs to 15 residues. This CDR3 reads CASSLEGTSVNEQFF. For the CDR3, the DNA is TGTGCCAGCAGCTTAGAAGGGACTAGCGTGAATGAGCAGTTCTTC.

This clone has a handful of counts. The chain uses TRBV5-1 and TRBJ2-1; 7 bases fit TRBD1. V trimming: 5 bases; J trimming: 7 bases; junction bases outside the gene matches: 6. Per the germline V gene, CDR1 is SGHRS and CDR2 is YFSETQ. This CDR3 has 13 amino acids. The CDR3 nucleotides are TGCGCCAGCAGGCGCGACAGGGCTAATGAGCAGTTCTTC. This encodes CASRRDRANEQFF.

This clone occurred a few times. This chain uses TRBV14 with TRBJ2-2; 7 nucleotides align to TRBD1. After removal of 1 base from V and 1 base from J, the junction contained 6 bases not matched to a gene. From germline, CDR1 is SGHDN and CDR2 FVKESK. The CDR3 is 17 residues long. CDR3 amino acids: CASSQVVWTGNTGELFF. The CDR3 DNA is TGTGCCAGCAGCCAAGTTGTCTGGACAGGGAACACCGGGGAGCTGTTTTTT. The variable domain in full, with the rest retrieved from reference TRBV14 and TRBJ2-2, is EAGVTQFPSHSVIEKGQTVTLRCDPISGHDNLYWYRRVMGKEIKFLLHFVKESKQDESGMPNNRFLAERTGGTYSTLKVQPAELEDSGVYFCASSQVVWTGNTGELFFGEGSRLTVL.

V gene TRBV5-4 combines with J gene TRBJ1-1; a possible D gene is TRBD1 (5 bases). Germline V gene sequence: CDR1 SGHNT, CDR2 YYREEE (reference sequence). The CDR3 spans 13 residues. Trimming removed 3 bases from V and 2 bases from J, with 8 bases in between. CDR3 sequence (DNA): TGTGCCAGCAGCTCCCGGGACAACACTGAAGCTTTCTTT. Its protein is CASSSRDNTEAFF.

This clone was counted a few times. The gene calls are TRBV4-3 and TRBJ2-3; perhaps TRBD2 as D (5 bases). This CDR3 has 15 amino acids. Germline V gene lookup returns CDR1 LGHNA and CDR2 YSLEER. The ends were cut back, 1 base at V and 0 bases at J, with 8 bases in the middle. The CDR3 sequence is CASSQGTPSTDTQYF. The DNA of the CDR3 is TGCGCCAGCAGCCAAGGGACTCCCAGCACAGATACGCAGTATTTT.

The chain combines TRBV28 with TRBJ1-3; D remains ambiguous. The CDR3 consists of 14 residues. Between the trimmed V and J ends, which lost 4 bases and 0 bases, there was a span of 7 bases. CDR1 and CDR2 (germline): MDHEN, SYDVKM. CDR3 loop: CASSYDFSGNTIYF. CDR3 bases: TGTGCCAGCAGTTACGATTTCTCTGGAAACACCATATATTTT.

This rearrangement joins TRBV27 to TRBJ2-3; the D is unclear. Germline V gene lookup returns CDR1 MNHEY and CDR2 SMNVEV (reference sequence). The CDR3 extends over 19 amino acids. Trimming left V 4 bases short and J 2 bases short, with 25 bases between. The DNA for the CDR3 is TGTGCCAGCAGTTCAGGATTGACGGTCGGACGACCTTTCACAGATACGCAGTATTTT. Amino acid sequence: CASSSGLTVGRPFTDTQYF.

This clone was recorded many times. The chain carries TRBV19 and TRBJ1-4, with D hard to call. Per the germline V gene, CDR1 is LNHDA and CDR2 is SQIVND (reference sequence). The V end was cut by 3 bases, the J end by 0 bases, with 8 bases between. The CDR3 sequence is 15 residues long. CDR3 coding DNA: TGTGCCAGTAGTATGTCTGGCGCAACTAATGAAAAACTGTTTTTT. This translates into CASSMSGATNEKLFF. The full variable domain, rest sourced from reference TRBV19 and TRBJ1-4, is DGGITQSPKYLFRKEGQNVTLSCEQNLNHDAMYWYRQDPGQGLRLIYYSQIVNDFQKGDIAEGYSVSREKKESFPLTVTSAQKNPTAFYLCASSMSGATNEKLFFGSGTQLSVL.

This clone showed up many times. The V and J genes are TRBV14 and TRBJ1-4, with 7 positions matching TRBD1. There are 14 residues in the CDR3. Germline values: CDR1 SGHDN, CDR2 FVKESK. Trimming cost V 6 bases and J 8 bases; bases outside gene matches: 9. CDR3: CASSELRGQEKLFF. As DNA, the CDR3 is TGTGCCAGCAGTGAGTTACGGGGACAGGAAAAACTGTTTTTT.

This clone has only a few counts. V usage is TRBV30 and J usage is TRBJ2-5; no clear D. From germline, CDR1 is GTSNPN and CDR2 SVGIG (reference sequence). The V end was cut by 3 bases, the J end by 5 bases, with 13 bases between. The length of the CDR3 is 13 residues. Here the CDR3 reads CAWSIVRSETQYF. DNA for the CDR3: TGTGCCTGGAGCATAGTACGGTCGGAGACCCAGTACTTC. Supplemented by reference TRBV30 and TRBJ2-5, the full variable domain reads SQTIHQWPATLVQPVGSPLSLECTVEGTSNPNLYWYRQAAGRGLQLLFYSVGIGQISSEVPQNLSASRPQDRQFILSSKKLLLSDSGFYLCAWSIVRSETQYFGPGTRLLVL.

This clone was counted only a few times. This chain connects TRBV7-2 to TRBJ2-3; TRBD2 matches at 9 bases. CDR3 size: 17 residues. Germline V gene lookup returns CDR1 SGHTA and CDR2 FQGNSA. V was pared by 5 bases and J by 0 bases, with 9 bases of the junction left unmatched. In DNA, the CDR3 is TGTGCCAGCAGCCAGCGGGAGGACTCAAAAAGCACAGATACGCAGTATTTT. It translates to CASSQREDSKSTDTQYF.

This clone was observed a few times. CDR3 sequence reads: CASSQEEDQPQHF. The CDR3 DNA reads TGTGCCAGCAGCCAAGAAGAGGATCAGCCCCAGCATTTT. The V call is TRBV4-2, the J call TRBJ1-5; D unresolved. V dropped 0 bases and J dropped 5 bases, with 5 bases sitting between them. The CDR3 has 13 amino acids. Germline V gene lookup returns CDR1 LGHNA and CDR2 YNFKEQ.

This clone has only a few counts. The chain combines TRBV6-1 with TRBJ1-4, with 7 bases lining up with TRBD1. The CDR3 consists of 13 residues. The V gene end was trimmed by 3 bases and the J gene end by 12 bases; junction bases not matched to a gene: 7. Germline values: CDR1 MNHNS, CDR2 SASEGT. The CDR3 nucleotides are TGTGCCAGCAGTGATACCAGGGGGAGGGAACTGTTTTTT. It is translated as CASSDTRGRELFF.

DNA of the CDR3: TGTGCCAGCAGCTTAAGTGGCCGGAGCAATCAGCCCCAGCATTTT. This sequence encodes CASSLSGRSNQPQHF. The rearrangement links TRBV7-2 to TRBJ1-5, with D unresolved. There are 15 residues in the CDR3. Trimming took 2 bases from V and 1 from J, leaving 9 bases between them. Germline V gene sequence: CDR1 SGHTA, CDR2 FQGNSA. Together with reference TRBV7-2 and TRBJ1-5, the CDR3 gives the full variable domain: GAGVSQSPSNKVTEKGKDVELRCDPISGHTALYWYRQSLGQGLEFLIYFQGNSAPDKSGLPSDRFSAERTGGSVSTLTIQRTQQEDSAVYLCASSLSGRSNQPQHFGDGTRLSIL.

As for this clone: Other DNA sequences in the sample encode the same CDR3. This chain links TRBV7-2 with TRBJ2-3; no firm D call. CDR1 and CDR2 from the germline V gene are SGHTA and FQGNSA. The ends were cut back, 6 bases at V and 6 bases at J, with 7 bases in the middle. The CDR3 loop spans 11 amino acids. The CDR3 nucleotides read TGTGCCAGCAGTCCAAGGGATACGCAGTATTTT. Translation: CASSPRDTQYF.

In this sample, this clone turned up a few times. The genes are TRBV5-4 and TRBJ1-2, with a tentative D call TRBD1 (6 bases). This CDR3 has 13 amino acids. Germline V lookup: CDR1 SGHNT, CDR2 YYREEE (reference sequence). V was shortened by 4 bases and J by 3 bases, with 10 bases between the two germline ends. The CDR3 DNA reads TGTGCCAGCAGCAAAAGACAGGACTATGGCTACACCTTC. Amino acids: CASSKRQDYGYTF.

In its sample, this clone was seen many times. The chain joins TRBV28 to TRBJ1-1; D remains unclear. CDR1 and CDR2 (germline): MDHEN, SYDVKM. The CDR3 runs to 13 residues. V was trimmed by 3 bases and J by 2 bases, leaving 7 bases between them. The CDR3 DNA is TGTGCCAGCAGTTTTGACGGAAACACTGAAGCTTTCTTT. Protein sequence: CASSFDGNTEAFF.

This clone appeared a few times. This chain uses TRBV5-1 with TRBJ2-7; 9 bases line up with TRBD1. The trim removed 0 bases at V and 3 bases at J, leaving 4 bases unmatched. CDR1 and CDR2 from the germline V gene are SGHRS and YFSETQ. This CDR3 comprises 15 residues. In DNA, the CDR3 is TGCGCCAGCAGCTTGGGTGGACAGGGGTTCTACGAGCAGTACTTC. It is translated as CASSLGGQGFYEQYF. Complete variable domain (other parts from reference TRBV5-1 and TRBJ2-7): KAGVTQTPRYLIKTRGQQVTLSCSPISGHRSVSWYQQTPGQGLQFLFEYFSETQRNKGNFPGRFSGRQFSNSRSEMNVSTLELGDSALYLCASSLGGQGFYEQYFGPGTRLTVT.